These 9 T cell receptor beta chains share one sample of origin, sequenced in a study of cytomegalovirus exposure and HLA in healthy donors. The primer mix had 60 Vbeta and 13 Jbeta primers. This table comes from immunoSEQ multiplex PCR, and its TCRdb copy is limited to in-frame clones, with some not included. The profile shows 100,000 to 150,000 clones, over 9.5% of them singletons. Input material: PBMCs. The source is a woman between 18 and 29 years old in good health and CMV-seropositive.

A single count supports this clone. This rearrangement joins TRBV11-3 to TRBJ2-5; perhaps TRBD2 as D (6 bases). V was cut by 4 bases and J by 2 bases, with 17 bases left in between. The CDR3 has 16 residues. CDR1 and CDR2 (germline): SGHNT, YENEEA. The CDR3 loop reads CASSWTGESSQETQYF. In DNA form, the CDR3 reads TGTGCCAGCAGCTGGACGGGGGAGTCATCGCAAGAGACCCAGTACTTC.

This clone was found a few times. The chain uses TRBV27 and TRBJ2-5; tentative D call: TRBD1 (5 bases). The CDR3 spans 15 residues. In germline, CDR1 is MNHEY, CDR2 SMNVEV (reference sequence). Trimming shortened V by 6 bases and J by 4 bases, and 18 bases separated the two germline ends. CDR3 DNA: TGTGCCAGCAGGTCGGCCTGGGGTACAGGAGAGACCCAGTACTTC. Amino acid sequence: CASRSAWGTGETQYF.

CDR3: CSVGFLAANTDTQYF. The CDR3 nucleotides read TGCAGCGTTGGATTCCTAGCGGCGAACACAGATACGCAGTATTTT. The chain employs TRBV29-1 and TRBJ2-3, with 7 bases identical to TRBD2. The V gene's germline CDR1 is SQVTM and CDR2 ANQGSEA. The CDR3 loop spans 15 amino acids. With 4 bases clipped from V and 2 bases from J, the junction kept 9 bases outside the gene matches.

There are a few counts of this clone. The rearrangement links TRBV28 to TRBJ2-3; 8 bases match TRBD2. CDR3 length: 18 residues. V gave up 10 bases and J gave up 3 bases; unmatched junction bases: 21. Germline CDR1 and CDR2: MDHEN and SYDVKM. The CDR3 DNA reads TGTGCCATCCGGGGGGGCCTAAGGCGCCTGCGAGGGACAGATACGCAGTATTTT. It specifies CAIRGGLRRLRGTDTQYF.

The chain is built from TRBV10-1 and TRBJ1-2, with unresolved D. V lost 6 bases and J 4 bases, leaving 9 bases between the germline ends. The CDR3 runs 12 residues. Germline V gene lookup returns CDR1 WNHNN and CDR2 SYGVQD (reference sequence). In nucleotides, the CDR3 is TGCGCCAGCAGAGCATCGCCCTATGGCTACACCTTC. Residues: CASRASPYGYTF.

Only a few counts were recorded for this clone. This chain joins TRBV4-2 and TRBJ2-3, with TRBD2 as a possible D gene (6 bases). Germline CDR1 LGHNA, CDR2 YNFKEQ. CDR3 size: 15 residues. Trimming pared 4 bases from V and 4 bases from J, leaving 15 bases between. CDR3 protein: CASSLSGGAADTQYF. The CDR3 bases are TGTGCCAGCAGCCTTAGCGGCGGGGCGGCAGATACGCAGTATTTT.

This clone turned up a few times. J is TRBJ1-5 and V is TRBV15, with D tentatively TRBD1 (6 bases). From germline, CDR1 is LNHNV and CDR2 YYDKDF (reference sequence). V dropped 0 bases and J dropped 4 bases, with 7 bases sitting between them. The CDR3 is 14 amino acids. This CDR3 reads CATSREGGNQPQHF. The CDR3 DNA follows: TGTGCCACCAGCAGAGAAGGGGGAAATCAGCCCCAGCATTTT.

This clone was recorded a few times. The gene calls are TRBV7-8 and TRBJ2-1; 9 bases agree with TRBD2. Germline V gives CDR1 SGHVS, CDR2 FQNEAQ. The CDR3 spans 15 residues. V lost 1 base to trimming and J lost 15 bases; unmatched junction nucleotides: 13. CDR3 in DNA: TGTGCCAGCAGCTTAGACGAGGGACTAGCCCCTTCGCCGTTCTTC. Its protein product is CASSLDEGLAPSPFF.

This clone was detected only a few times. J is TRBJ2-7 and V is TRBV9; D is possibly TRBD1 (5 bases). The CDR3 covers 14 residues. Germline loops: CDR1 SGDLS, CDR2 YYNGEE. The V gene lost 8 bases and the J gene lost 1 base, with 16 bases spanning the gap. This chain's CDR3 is CARDNSRVSYEQYF. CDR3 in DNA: TGTGCCAGGGATAACTCCAGGGTTTCCTACGAGCAGTACTTC.